This TCR beta chain was recorded in a study of blood T cell dynamics during melanoma immunotherapy. Overall study context: First-line therapy was either pembrolizumab or nivolumab with ipilimumab for metastatic melanoma. Study-level findings and limits: Disease-control patients' PBMC repertoires became either more clonal or more diverse at W3.

DNA loading was fixed at around 0.35 ug for all bulk PBMC samples. TCRdb keeps only in-frame clones here, not all; method: immunoSEQ multiplex PCR. The top ten hold around 13% of the sample, which has 9,000 to 13,000 clones, around four fifths seen once. Concerning this clone itself: As yet, its antigen is unknown.

V gave up 2 bases and J gave up 5 bases; unmatched junction bases: 9. The CDR3 sequence is 15 residues long. The germline V gene has CDR1 GTSNPN and CDR2 SVGIG (reference sequence). Time point denoted: pre-treatment baseline. Sampling occurred pretreatment (T0) and at week 3 (W3), after cycle one of checkpoint blockade. The source was blood, collected from a patient treated with checkpoint blockade. The source is a human donor with melanoma. The genes are TRBV30 and TRBJ2-5, with 9 positions matching TRBD2. CDR3 nucleotide sequence: TGTGCCTGGAGTTCCGGGACTAGCTGGGGCGAGACCCAGTACTTC. Protein sequence: CAWSSGTSWGETQYF.